The TCR beta chain under discussion was sequenced for a study of T-cell memory formation after mild COVID-19. Findings of the study overall: The study found contracting CD4+ clones mainly in CM and EM and contracting CD8+ clones in EMRA. The study detected some responding clones in pre-infection memory, suggesting cross-reactive memory joined.

This clonotype was detected ten times or more. Antigen: not known. After 5'RACE with constant-segment primers, TCR alpha and TCR beta cDNA libraries carrying sample barcodes and UMIs were obtained. MiXCR, run by TCRdb on the 5' RACE reads, gives a single entry per CDR3 protein. The top ten clones hold 21% of a sample with over 300,000 distinct CDR3 sequences, 20% to 25% of them seen once. The CDR3 totals 17 residues. Germline V gene sequence: CDR1 SGHTA, CDR2 FQGNSA. V lost 2 bases and J 2 bases, leaving 17 bases between the germline ends. The sample taken for sequencing was PBMCs or a T cell subset sorted from them (not recorded which). This sequence originates from a man between 18 and 29 years old who had mild COVID-19 (a few samples of this study predate the infection). Cell type and time point are not known. The chain joins TRBV7-2 to TRBJ2-3; no definite D call. The CDR3, as DNA: TGTGCCAGCAGCTTAAAACCTCCGGTAGTCCCCACAGATACGCAGTATTTT. Protein sequence: CASSLKPPVVPTDTQYF. The entire variable domain, with the rest obtained from reference TRBV7-2 and TRBJ2-3, is as follows: GAGVSQSPSNKVTEKGKDVELRCDPISGHTALYWYRQSLGQGLEFLIYFQGNSAPDKSGLPSDRFSAERTGGSVSTLTIQRTQQEDSAVYLCASSLKPPVVPTDTQYFGPGTRLTVL.